The 30 T cell receptor beta chains in this list originate from one sample, sequenced in a study of T cells in Graves' hyperthyroidism and ophthalmopathy. Amplified TCR beta CDR3 regions derived from RNA transcripts. In the first-round RT-PCR of the TCR CDR3, the HTBI primer set was used. TCRdb processed the multiplex PCR reads anew with MiXCR; each CDR3 protein has one entry. The repertoire holds 480,000 or so distinct CDR3 sequences, with around 43% as singletons. The sample consisted of peripheral blood or thyroid tissue (not recorded which). The receptors derive from an adult woman with Graves' disease, either hyperthyroidism or ophthalmopathy (not recorded which).

V usage is TRBV10-3 and J usage is TRBJ2-2; a weak D match, TRBD2 (6 bases). The CDR3 sequence is 13 residues long. V shed 7 bases and J shed 5 bases, with 11 bases lying between them. Germline V CDR1 and CDR2: ENHRY, SYGVKD. DNA for the CDR3: TGTGCCATCAAGGGAGCGGGTACCGGGGAGCTGTTTTTT. It is translated as CAIKGAGTGELFF.

CDR3 loop: CASSSATANGYTF. The CDR3 DNA follows: TGTGCCAGCAGCTCCGCGACAGCCAATGGCTACACCTTC. V usage is TRBV12-3 or TRBV12-4 and J usage is TRBJ1-2; D is perhaps TRBD1 (5 bases). Trimming took 6 bases from V and 6 from J, leaving 14 bases between them. The CDR3 is 13 amino acids.

The chain is built from TRBV7-9 and TRBJ1-2; D remains ambiguous. CDR3 size: 12 residues. Germline loops: CDR1 SEHNR, CDR2 FQNEAQ (reference sequence). V lost 5 bases to trimming and J lost 4 bases, with 8 bases between them. This CDR3 is CASSLNFYGYTF. The DNA for the CDR3 is TGTGCCAGCAGCCTAAACTTCTATGGCTACACCTTC.

This chain uses TRBV2 with TRBJ1-1; D perhaps matches TRBD1 (5 bases). Per the germline V gene, CDR1 is SNHLY and CDR2 is FYNNEI. This CDR3 contains 14 residues. With 3 bases removed from V and 7 bases from J, the gap between germline ends came to 15 bases. The CDR3 reads CASSDTGRENEAFF. The CDR3 nucleotides are TGTGCCAGCAGTGATACAGGTAGGGAAAATGAAGCTTTCTTT.

The V gene is TRBV2, the J gene TRBJ1-1; no firm D call. This CDR3 region has 13 residues. CDR1 is SNHLY, CDR2 FYNNEI, per germline. Trimming left V 3 bases short and J 0 bases short, with 5 bases between. CDR3 residues: CASSDQMNTEAFF. In DNA, the CDR3 is TGTGCCAGCAGTGACCAAATGAACACTGAAGCTTTCTTT.

This clonotype was counted many times. The CDR3 coding sequence is TGTGCCAGCAGCGCAACGACTGGGGCGGCTTTCTTT. It yields the protein CASSATTGAAFF. V gene TRBV6-5 combines with J gene TRBJ1-1; D is perhaps TRBD1 (5 bases). CDR1 MNHEY and CDR2 SVGAGI come from the germline V gene. Trimming stripped 6 bases from V and 11 bases from J, with 16 bases between. The CDR3 is 12 amino acids.

This clonotype showed up just a few times. V usage is TRBV19 and J usage is TRBJ1-1; D remains unclear. The CDR3 consists of 13 residues. Germline V gene lookup returns CDR1 LNHDA and CDR2 SQIVND (reference sequence). Deletions cut 6 bases from V and 4 bases from J, with 12 bases between. The CDR3: CASSTGIRTEAFF. The CDR3, as DNA: TGTGCCAGTAGCACCGGGATCCGCACTGAAGCTTTCTTT.

This clonotype was found a few times. The rearrangement uses TRBV2 and TRBJ1-5; no reliable D call. The germline V gene encodes CDR1 SNHLY and CDR2 FYNNEI. CDR3 size: 14 residues. V dropped 4 bases and J dropped 0 bases, with 7 bases sitting between them. CDR3: CASSAAGSNQPQHF. The CDR3, as DNA: TGTGCCAGCAGTGCCGCAGGTAGCAATCAGCCCCAGCATTTT.

This clonotype was seen a handful of times. It is likely a read error, because the conserved phenylalanine at the end of the CDR3 is missing. The V call is TRBV20-1, the J call TRBJ1-1; 10 bases are a match to TRBD1. CDR3 length: 14 residues. Germline V gene lookup returns CDR1 DFQATT and CDR2 SNEGSKA (reference sequence). V gave up 3 bases and J gave up 4 bases; unmatched junction bases: 5. CDR3 amino acids: CSARPGQGTTEAFC. CDR3 sequence (DNA): TGCAGTGCTAGGCCGGGACAGGGGACCACTGAAGCTTTCTGT.

The rearrangement links TRBV29-1 to TRBJ2-7; 16 positions match TRBD2. J lost 6 bases, V lost 4 bases, and 9 bases had no gene match. The CDR3 is 16 residues long. From germline, CDR1 is SQVTM and CDR2 ANQGSEA. The chain's CDR3 is CSVAAGTSGRAFEQYF. CDR3 nucleotide sequence: TGCAGCGTTGCGGCGGGGACTAGCGGGAGGGCCTTCGAGCAGTACTTC.

There are many counts of this clonotype. The CDR3 here is CATSRTSGPQETQYF. In DNA form, the CDR3 reads TGTGCCACCAGCCGGACTAGCGGTCCCCAAGAGACCCAGTACTTC. The chain recombines TRBV15 with TRBJ2-5; TRBD2 aligns across 10 bases. The CDR3 is made up of 15 amino acids. In germline, CDR1 is LNHNV, CDR2 YYDKDF (reference sequence). The V segment lost 5 bases and the J segment 1 base; nucleotides outside the gene matches: 4.

This clonotype was observed a handful of times. The J gene is TRBJ1-3, the V gene TRBV28; D unresolved. The CDR3 consists of 17 residues. The ends were cut back, 10 bases at V and 0 bases at J, with 22 bases in the middle. Per germline, CDR1 MDHEN and CDR2 SYDVKM. The CDR3 DNA is TGTGCCACCACCAAAACCCCTCCAGGCCGCTCTGGAAACACCATATATTTT. Its translation: CATTKTPPGRSGNTIYF.

J is TRBJ1-1 and V is TRBV4-1; D uncertain. Germline V gene sequence: CDR1 MGHRA, CDR2 YSYEKL. The CDR3 is 15 residues long. The V gene lost 3 bases and the J gene lost 6 bases, with 17 bases spanning the gap. The CDR3 loop is CASSHVESRLSEAFF. CDR3 nucleotide sequence: TGCGCCAGCAGCCACGTTGAGTCTAGGCTTTCTGAAGCTTTCTTT.

CDR3 in DNA: TGTGCCATCAGTGAGGCATCAATTCCGGGACAACTCGACTATGGCTACACCTTC. Encoded protein: CAISEASIPGQLDYGYTF. The V gene is TRBV10-3, the J gene TRBJ1-2, with D possibly matching TRBD1 (6 bases). CDR3 size: 18 residues. CDR1 and CDR2 (germline): ENHRY, SYGVKD. Trimming removed 2 bases from V and 3 bases from J, with 22 bases in between.

Turning to this clonotype: A much larger clonotype is one base distant, so this may be a read error. The rearrangement links TRBV10-2 to TRBJ2-7; D unresolved. The germline CDR1 and CDR2 sequences are WSHSY and SAAADI. V was shortened by 6 bases and J by 6 bases, with 12 bases between the two germline ends. The CDR3 loop spans 12 amino acids. The CDR3 sequence is CASSPQSGEQYF. The CDR3 bases are TGCGCCAGCAGCCCTCAATCCGGCGAGCAGTACTTC.

For this clonotype: A much larger clonotype is one base distant, so this may be a read error. J is TRBJ1-5 and V is TRBV10-3; D is unclear. The V end lost 5 bases, the J end lost 4 bases, and 6 bases lay between the germline ends. CDR3 length equals 12 residues. Germline V gene data show CDR1 as ENHRY and CDR2 as SYGVKD. The CDR3 protein is CAISSRNQPQHF. The CDR3 DNA reads TGTGCCATCAGTTCCCGGAATCAGCCCCAGCATTTT.

This clonotype was recorded a few times. The genes are TRBV18 and TRBJ1-5; D remains unclear. The CDR3 runs 15 residues. V was clipped by 0 bases and J by 2 bases, with 8 bases between them. From germline, CDR1 is KGHSH and CDR2 LQKENI. CDR3 residues: CASSPPGQGNQPQHF. The DNA for the CDR3 is TGTGCCAGCTCACCACCGGGCCAGGGCAATCAGCCCCAGCATTTT.

This rearrangement joins TRBV20-1 to TRBJ2-5; 8 bases map to TRBD1. This CDR3 is built from 15 residues. Germline V CDR1 and CDR2: DFQATT, SNEGSKA (reference sequence). Trimming removed 3 bases from V and 5 bases from J; junction bases left unmatched: 11. As DNA, the CDR3 is TGCAGTGCTAGTCGTCCCAGGGGGCGTGGGGAGACCCAGTACTTC. The encoded protein is CSASRPRGRGETQYF.

On this clonotype itself: The junction departs from germline at one end; a sequencing error may be responsible. The chain links TRBV7-3 to TRBJ2-2, with D possibly matching TRBD2 (5 bases). This CDR3 has 13 amino acids. Germline CDR1 and CDR2: SGHTA and FQGTGA. Here the CDR3 reads CASSLSRTGELLF. The CDR3 DNA follows: TGTGCCAGCAGCTTATCCAGGACCGGGGAGCTGCTTTTT.

This chain connects TRBV15 to TRBJ2-7; D not certain. Germline CDR1 and CDR2: LNHNV and YYDKDF (reference sequence). The CDR3 sequence is 9 residues long. V lost 5 bases, J lost 10 bases, and 6 bases lay in between. As DNA, the CDR3 is TGTGCCACCAGCCGAGCACAGTACTTC. Its translation is CATSRAQYF.

On this clonotype itself: A single base separates this from a much larger clone, so it may be a read error. The rearrangement links TRBV10-3 to TRBJ2-5; 8 positions agree with TRBD1. With 6 bases clipped from V and 2 bases from J, the junction kept 2 bases outside the gene matches. The CDR3 covers 13 residues. CDR1 is ENHRY, CDR2 SYGVKD, per germline. The CDR3 is CAISWTGQETQYF. In nucleotides, the CDR3 is TGTGCCATCAGCTGGACAGGGCAAGAGACCCAGTACTTC.

This clonotype was observed at least ten times. This chain links TRBV10-3 with TRBJ1-1, with D possibly TRBD1 on 6 matching bases. CDR3 length: 13 amino acids. Germline lookup yields CDR1 ENHRY and CDR2 SYGVKD. Trimming took off 6 bases at V and 5 bases at J, with 13 bases between the two ends. The chain's CDR3 is CAIRINRDTEAFF. CDR3 sequence (DNA): TGTGCCATCAGAATTAACAGGGATACTGAAGCTTTCTTT.

J is TRBJ1-1 and V is TRBV7-9; TRBD1 matches 9 bases. With 7 bases clipped from V and 3 bases from J, the junction kept 15 bases outside the gene matches. The CDR3 extends over 17 amino acids. Germline loops: CDR1 SEHNR, CDR2 FQNEAQ (reference sequence). CDR3 sequence: CASNRLGQGWKDTEAFF. Here the CDR3 DNA reads TGTGCCAGCAACCGACTCGGACAGGGGTGGAAGGACACTGAAGCTTTCTTT.

This clonotype was counted ten times or more. The rearrangement links TRBV7-9 to TRBJ1-1, with a tentative D call TRBD1 (5 bases). The length of the CDR3 is 14 residues. Germline lookup yields CDR1 SEHNR and CDR2 FQNEAQ (reference sequence). V was cut by 5 bases and J by 3 bases, with 13 bases left in between. The CDR3 sequence is CASSTLGVYTEAFF. CDR3 coding DNA: TGTGCCAGCAGCACGTTGGGGGTGTACACTGAAGCTTTCTTT. Variable domain in full (rest from reference TRBV7-9 and TRBJ1-1): DTGVSQNPRHKITKRGQNVTFRCDPISEHNRLYWYRQTLGQGPEFLTYFQNEAQLEKSRLLSDRFSAERPKGSFSTLEIQRTEQGDSAMYLCASSTLGVYTEAFFGQGTRLTVV.

This sequence joins TRBV12-3 or TRBV12-4 and TRBJ1-5; 12 bases agree with TRBD1. V lost 6 bases, J lost 0 bases, and 9 bases stayed unmatched. The CDR3 consists of 18 residues. CDR3 DNA: TGTGCCAGCAGCGGGGGGACAGGGGGCTGGTATAGCAATCAGCCCCAGCATTTT. It yields the protein CASSGGTGGWYSNQPQHF.

This clonotype was found a few times. The V and J genes are TRBV24-1 and TRBJ2-7; D is possibly TRBD1 (5 bases). CDR3 length: 14 amino acids. The germline gives CDR1 KGHDR, CDR2 SFDVKD. The V and J ends lost 4 bases and 4 bases respectively, with 13 bases between them. The CDR3 loop is CATSETTDPYEQYF. DNA for the CDR3: TGTGCCACCAGTGAGACGACAGATCCGTACGAGCAGTACTTC.

Ten or more counts support this clonotype. Here the CDR3 reads CASSFSGNTGELFF. For the CDR3, the DNA is TGTGCCAGCAGCTTTAGCGGAAACACCGGGGAGCTGTTTTTT. The chain employs TRBV7-2 and TRBJ2-2; D possibly corresponds to TRBD2 (6 bases). This CDR3 is 14 amino acids long. In germline, CDR1 is SGHTA, CDR2 FQGNSA. V was cut by 3 bases and J by 2 bases, with 7 bases left in between. Supplemented by reference TRBV7-2 and TRBJ2-2, the full variable domain reads GAGVSQSPSNKVTEKGKDVELRCDPISGHTALYWYRQSLGQGLEFLIYFQGNSAPDKSGLPSDRFSAERTGGSVSTLTIQRTQQEDSAVYLCASSFSGNTGELFFGEGSRLTVL.

The chain has TRBV20-1 and TRBJ2-7; the match to TRBD1 covers 10 bases. The CDR3 runs 14 residues. CDR1 and CDR2 from the germline V gene are DFQATT and SNEGSKA (reference sequence). V was clipped by 2 bases and J by 4 bases; unmatched bases: 5. The CDR3 DNA sequence: TGCAGTGCTAGAACGGACAGGGGGACGTACGAGCAGTACTTC. This codes for CSARTDRGTYEQYF.

The chain employs TRBV6-2 or TRBV6-3 and TRBJ1-1, with a tentative D call TRBD1 (5 bases). This CDR3 has 15 residues. Germline lookup yields CDR1 MNHEY and CDR2 SVGEGT. V lost 7 bases and J 1 base, leaving 16 bases between the germline ends. CDR3 sequence reads: CASTTPLGANTEAFF. For the CDR3, the DNA is TGTGCCAGCACCACCCCCCTAGGGGCGAACACTGAAGCTTTCTTT.

This clonotype appeared many times. The rearrangement joins TRBV20-1 to TRBJ2-7; D ambiguous. V was pared by 0 bases and J by 2 bases, with 11 bases between. In germline, CDR1 is DFQATT, CDR2 SNEGSKA (reference sequence). CDR3 length: 14 amino acids. CDR3 coding DNA: TGCAGTGCTAGAGATTCGGTCAGCACCTACGAGCAGTACTTC. Its translation is CSARDSVSTYEQYF.